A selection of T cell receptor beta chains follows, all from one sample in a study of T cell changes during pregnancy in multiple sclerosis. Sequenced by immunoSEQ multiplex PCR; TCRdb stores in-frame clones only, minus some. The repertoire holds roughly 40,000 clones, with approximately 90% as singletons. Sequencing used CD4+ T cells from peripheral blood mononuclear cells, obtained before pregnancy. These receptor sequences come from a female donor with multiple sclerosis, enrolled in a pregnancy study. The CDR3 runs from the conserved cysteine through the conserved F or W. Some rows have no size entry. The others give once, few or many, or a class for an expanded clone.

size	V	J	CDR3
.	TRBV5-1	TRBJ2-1	CASSLIARDNEQFF
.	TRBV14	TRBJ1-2	CASSPDSFRGYTF
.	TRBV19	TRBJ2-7	CASRETGGITYEQYF
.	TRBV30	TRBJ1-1	CAWRHYEAFF
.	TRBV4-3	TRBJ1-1	CASSQERDSVTPLNTEAFF
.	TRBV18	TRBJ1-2	CASSPDREVYGYTF
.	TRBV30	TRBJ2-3	CAARQNTDTQYF
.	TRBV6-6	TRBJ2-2	CASSYFTGIGGELFF
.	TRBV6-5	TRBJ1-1	CASSYSIMSTEAFF
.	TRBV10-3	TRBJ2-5	CAISESNGQETQYF
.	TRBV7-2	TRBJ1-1	CASRAYGFSNTEAFF
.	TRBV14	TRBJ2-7	CASSQDGRPPGEQYF
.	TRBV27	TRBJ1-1	CASRTTGGTEAFF
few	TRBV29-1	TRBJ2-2	CSVRGYTGELFF
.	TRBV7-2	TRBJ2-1	CASSLGGGYNEQFF
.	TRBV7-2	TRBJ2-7	CASSRGGQPYEQYF
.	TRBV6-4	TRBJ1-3	CASSDATGNTIYF
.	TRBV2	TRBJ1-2	CASSEPTGRLGYTF
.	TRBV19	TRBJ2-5	CASSMNNQETQYF
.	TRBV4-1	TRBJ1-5	CASSQAAGQPQHF
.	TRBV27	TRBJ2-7	CASSSVGGASSYEQYF
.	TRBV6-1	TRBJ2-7	CASSEARGEQYF
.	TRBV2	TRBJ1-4	CASSAEWGRGEKLFF
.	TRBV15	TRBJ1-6	CATSRALRQADNSPLHF
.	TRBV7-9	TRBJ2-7	CASSANRAHEQYF
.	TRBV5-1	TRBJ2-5	CASSLGPGQEETQYF
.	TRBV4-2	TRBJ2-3	CASSQDRTGVSTDTQYF
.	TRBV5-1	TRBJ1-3	CASSPRQGTSGNTIYF
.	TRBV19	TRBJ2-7	CASSIDKTGLAGLTYEQYF
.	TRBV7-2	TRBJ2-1	CASSPDRSYNEQFF
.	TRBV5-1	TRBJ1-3	CASSTDRGGSSGNTIYF
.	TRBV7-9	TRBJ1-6	CASSFAPLALHF
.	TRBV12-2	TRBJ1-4	CASRIQGAATNEKLFF
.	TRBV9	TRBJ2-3	CASSVGSPRGTDTQYF
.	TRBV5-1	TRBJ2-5	CASSFWSRIETQYF
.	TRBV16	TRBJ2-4	CASSMGSWQDIQYF
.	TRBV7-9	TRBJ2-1	CASSRPLTSGVSYNEQFF
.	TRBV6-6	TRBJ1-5	CASSSGQVGNQPQHF
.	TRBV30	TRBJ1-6	CAWSVGQDNSPLHF
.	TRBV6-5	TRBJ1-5	CASSYSRAIGDQPQHF
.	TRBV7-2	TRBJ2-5	CASSLLSGGAWETQYF
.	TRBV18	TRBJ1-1	CASTNPLPTGWNTEAFF
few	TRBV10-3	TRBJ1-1	CAIRPGQESEAFF
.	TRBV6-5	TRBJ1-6	CASSSNRVTSPLHF
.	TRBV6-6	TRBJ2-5	CASGEIAETQYF
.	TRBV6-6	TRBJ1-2	CASSSQSYGYTF
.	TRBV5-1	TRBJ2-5	CASSDSQETQYF
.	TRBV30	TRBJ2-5	CAWGLLGETQYF
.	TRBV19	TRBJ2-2	CASLRLDYTGELFF
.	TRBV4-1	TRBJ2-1	CASSQEGTVSSYNEQFF
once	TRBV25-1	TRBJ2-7	CASSDFGQAGMVYEQYF
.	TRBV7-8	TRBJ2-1	CASSPRGGSYNEQFF
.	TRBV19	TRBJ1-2	CARLSQVYGYTF
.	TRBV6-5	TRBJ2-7	CASRQTPYEQYF
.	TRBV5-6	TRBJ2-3	CASSLSSTDTQYF
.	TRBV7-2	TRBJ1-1	CASSFSGGALNTEAFF
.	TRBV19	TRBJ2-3	CASRLGQGGTQYF
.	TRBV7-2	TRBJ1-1	CASSLTLFGPEAFF
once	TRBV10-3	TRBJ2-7	CATRPGQGGYEQYF